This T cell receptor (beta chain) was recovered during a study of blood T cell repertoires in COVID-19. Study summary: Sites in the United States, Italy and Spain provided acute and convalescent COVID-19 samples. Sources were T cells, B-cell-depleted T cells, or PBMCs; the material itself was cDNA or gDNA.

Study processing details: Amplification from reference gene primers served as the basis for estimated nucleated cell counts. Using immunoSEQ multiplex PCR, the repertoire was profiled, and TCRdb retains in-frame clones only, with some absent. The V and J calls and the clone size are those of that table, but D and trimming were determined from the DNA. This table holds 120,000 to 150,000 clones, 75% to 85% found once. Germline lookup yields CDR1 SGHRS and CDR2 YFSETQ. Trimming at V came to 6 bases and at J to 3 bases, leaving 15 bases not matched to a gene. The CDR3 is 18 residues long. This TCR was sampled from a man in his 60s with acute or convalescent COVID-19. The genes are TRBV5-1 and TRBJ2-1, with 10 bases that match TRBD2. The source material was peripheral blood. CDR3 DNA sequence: TGCGCCAGCAAGCCTCAGGGATCACTAGCGGGGATCTACAATGAGCAGTTCTTC. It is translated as CASKPQGSLAGIYNEQFF. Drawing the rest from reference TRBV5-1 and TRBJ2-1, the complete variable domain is KAGVTQTPRYLIKTRGQQVTLSCSPISGHRSVSWYQQTPGQGLQFLFEYFSETQRNKGNFPGRFSGRQFSNSRSEMNVSTLELGDSALYLCASKPQGSLAGIYNEQFFGPGTRLTVL.